The 30 T cell receptor beta chains listed next were all sequenced from one sample in a study of technical replicates of blood from several donors. Libraries were prepared by immunoSEQ multiplex PCR; TCRdb keeps only in-frame clonotypes and omits some of them. The sample yields about 76,000 clones, roughly 94% seen once. Sequencing input: T cells isolated from PBMCs. The source of these receptors is a human donor in good health.

The chain has TRBV5-8 and TRBJ2-1; 7 bases line up with TRBD2. Germline values: CDR1 SGHTS, CDR2 YDEGEE. Trimming removed 3 bases from V and 2 bases from J; junction bases left unmatched: 5. The CDR3 totals 15 residues. The CDR3, as DNA: TGTGCCAGCAGCTCCGGGCTAGCGGCCTACAATGAGCAGTTCTTC. It specifies CASSSGLAAYNEQFF.

V and J are TRBV7-3 and TRBJ2-3; D not certain. The CDR3 sequence is 14 residues long. V lost 3 bases and J lost 0, with 7 bases in between. Germline CDR1 SGHTA, CDR2 FQGTGA. In nucleotides, the CDR3 is TGTGCCAGCAGCTTGGGCGTTAGCACAGATACGCAGTATTTT. As protein: CASSLGVSTDTQYF.

The CDR3 is CACGLAGGPGELFF. The CDR3 DNA follows: TGTGCCTGCGGACTAGCGGGAGGGCCCGGGGAGCTGTTTTTT. The chain employs TRBV2 and TRBJ2-2; TRBD2 agrees at 15 bases. The V and J ends lost 11 bases and 6 bases, in that order; junction bases with no gene match: 4. CDR3 length: 14 residues. The germline V gene encodes CDR1 SNHLY and CDR2 FYNNEI.

The chain joins TRBV19 to TRBJ2-7; 7 bases line up with TRBD2. Germline V gene lookup returns CDR1 LNHDA and CDR2 SQIVND (reference sequence). CDR3 length: 14 residues. V lost 9 bases, J lost 2 bases, and 10 bases stayed unmatched. DNA of the CDR3: TGTGCCAGCGGCCCCGGGAGGATTCCCTACGAGCAGTACTTC. Its translation is CASGPGRIPYEQYF. Full variable domain (missing parts from reference TRBV19 and TRBJ2-7): DGGITQSPKYLFRKEGQNVTLSCEQNLNHDAMYWYRQDPGQGLRLIYYSQIVNDFQKGDIAEGYSVSREKKESFPLTVTSAQKNPTAFYLCASGPGRIPYEQYFGPGTRLTVT.

This CDR3 is CASSEERDRGSGYTF. In DNA form, the CDR3 reads TGTGCCAGCAGTGAAGAGAGGGACAGGGGTAGTGGCTACACCTTC. This sequence joins TRBV2 and TRBJ1-2; TRBD1 aligns across 10 bases. The CDR3 is 15 residues long. J gave up 7 bases and V 1 base, and 6 bases lay outside the gene matches. Germline lookup yields CDR1 SNHLY and CDR2 FYNNEI. Variable domain in full (rest from reference TRBV2 and TRBJ1-2): EPEVTQTPSHQVTQMGQEVILRCVPISNHLYFYWYRQILGQKVEFLVSFYNNEISEKSEIFDDQFSVERPDGSNFTLKIRSTKLEDSAMYFCASSEERDRGSGYTFGSGTRLTVV.

V and J are TRBV7-6 and TRBJ2-5, with 13 bases that match TRBD2. The CDR3 totals 18 residues. CDR1 SGHVS and CDR2 FNYEAQ come from the germline V gene. V gave up 5 bases and J gave up 1 base; unmatched junction bases: 10. The CDR3 DNA follows: TGTGCCAGCAGCCAAGGACTAGCGGGAGCCTCCCCCCAAGAGACCCAGTACTTC. This encodes CASSQGLAGASPQETQYF.

This sequence joins TRBV5-8 and TRBJ1-1; 7 bases align to TRBD1. The CDR3 runs to 15 residues. Germline assignment: CDR1 SGHTS and CDR2 YDEGEE. V trimming: 4 bases; J trimming: 2 bases; junction bases outside the gene matches: 8. CDR3 region: CASSGYRGRNTEAFF. Here the CDR3 DNA reads TGTGCCAGCAGCGGATACAGGGGAAGAAACACTGAAGCTTTCTTT.

This chain's CDR3 is CASSPGQGLGGYNEQFF. In DNA, the CDR3 is TGTGCCAGCAGCCCGGGCCAGGGACTAGGGGGCTACAATGAGCAGTTCTTC. The chain recombines TRBV4-2 with TRBJ2-1; 8 bases align to TRBD2. There are 17 residues in the CDR3. The germline V gene has CDR1 LGHNA and CDR2 YNFKEQ. V gave up 4 bases and J gave up 3 bases; unmatched junction bases: 11.

This sequence joins TRBV4-3 and TRBJ1-1; 9 bases are a match to TRBD1. Germline V gene lookup returns CDR1 LGHNA and CDR2 YSLEER. This CDR3 has 18 residues. Unmatched junction bases numbered 9, after V lost 1 base and J lost 0 bases. The CDR3 nucleotides read TGCGCCAGCAGCCAAGTCGTAGGGACAGGGACTATGAACACTGAAGCTTTCTTT. It is translated as CASSQVVGTGTMNTEAFF.

The genes are TRBV4-1 and TRBJ1-1; 10 bases map to TRBD1. CDR3 length equals 15 residues. V gave up 4 bases and J gave up 4 bases; unmatched junction bases: 6. From germline, CDR1 is MGHRA and CDR2 YSYEKL. CDR3 in amino acids: CASSPRRQGATEAFF. CDR3 sequence (DNA): TGCGCCAGCAGCCCCCGTAGACAGGGGGCCACTGAAGCTTTCTTT.

The chain is built from TRBV25-1 and TRBJ1-3; D is possibly TRBD1 (6 bases). The CDR3 contains 15 residues. V was trimmed by 5 bases and J by 6 bases, leaving 17 bases between them. Germline CDR1 is MGHDK and CDR2 is SYGVNS. The CDR3 DNA reads TGTGCCAGCAGTTCGCCGAGGGGGGGTATAAACACCATATATTTT. It yields the protein CASSSPRGGINTIYF.

V and J are TRBV29-1 and TRBJ1-2; TRBD1 agrees at 10 bases. The germline V gene has CDR1 SQVTM and CDR2 ANQGSEA. V gave up 0 bases and J gave up 3 bases; unmatched junction bases: 10. The CDR3 contains 17 residues. Here the CDR3 reads CSVEEWTGGLTHYGYTF. For the CDR3, the DNA is TGCAGCGTTGAAGAATGGACAGGGGGTTTAACTCACTATGGCTACACCTTC.

This chain joins TRBV11-3 and TRBJ2-7; D ambiguous. Per the germline V gene, CDR1 is SGHNT and CDR2 is YENEEA. V lost 0 bases and J 2 bases, leaving 5 bases between the germline ends. The CDR3 runs 13 residues. Here the CDR3 DNA reads TGTGCCAGCAGCTTAGATTCCACCTACGAGCAGTACTTC. Translated, it gives CASSLDSTYEQYF.

The genes are TRBV9 and TRBJ2-7; possibly TRBD1 for D (6 bases). This CDR3 region has 14 residues. With 3 bases removed from V and 5 bases from J, the gap between germline ends came to 15 bases. Germline V CDR1 and CDR2: SGDLS, YYNGEE. The CDR3 nucleotides read TGTGCCAGCAGCGAGCAAACAGGGAGCAACGAGCAGTACTTC. Translation gives CASSEQTGSNEQYF.

The V gene is TRBV27, the J gene TRBJ2-7; D remains ambiguous. Deletions cut 3 bases from V and 6 bases from J, with 18 bases between. CDR3 length equals 15 residues. Germline V gene data show CDR1 as MNHEY and CDR2 as SMNVEV (reference sequence). This chain's CDR3 is CASSFTESVAAEQYF. In nucleotides, the CDR3 is TGTGCCAGCAGTTTTACGGAGTCCGTCGCGGCCGAGCAGTACTTC.

The CDR3 DNA follows: TGTGCCAGCAGCTTCGGGACTGCTAGCACAGATACGCAGTATTTT. Translation gives CASSFGTASTDTQYF. V gene TRBV11-2 combines with J gene TRBJ2-3, with a tentative D call TRBD2 (6 bases). Germline V gene lookup returns CDR1 SGHAT and CDR2 FQNNGV. Trimming left V 3 bases short and J 0 bases short, with 10 bases between. CDR3 length equals 15 residues.

This rearrangement joins TRBV5-4 to TRBJ2-3; 9 bases line up with TRBD2. The J segment lost 1 base and the V segment lost 1 base, leaving 1 base of the junction unmatched. CDR1 is SGHNT, CDR2 YYREEE, per germline (reference sequence). The CDR3 runs 15 residues. CDR3: CASSLRTSGTDTQYF. The CDR3 nucleotides read TGTGCCAGCAGCTTGAGGACTAGCGGCACAGATACGCAGTATTTT.

Written as DNA, the CDR3 is TGTGCCAGCAGCTCCTGGGGCCCTGGAAACACCATATATTTT. Protein sequence: CASSSWGPGNTIYF. The chain links TRBV7-3 to TRBJ1-3; TRBD1 is a possible D gene (5 bases). Germline V lookup: CDR1 SGHTA, CDR2 FQGTGA. V dropped 4 bases and J dropped 2 bases, with 9 bases sitting between them. The CDR3 spans 14 residues.

There are a few counts of this clone. V gene TRBV11-1 combines with J gene TRBJ1-1; no reliable D call. Trimming removed 3 bases from V and 3 bases from J, with 2 bases in between. Germline CDR1 SGHAT, CDR2 FQDESV (reference sequence). The CDR3 length is 11 residues. The CDR3 region has the DNA TGTGCCAGCAGCTTCTACACTGAAGCTTTCTTT. As protein: CASSFYTEAFF.

This sequence joins TRBV9 and TRBJ1-2; D is perhaps TRBD1 (5 bases). The CDR3 spans 17 residues. Trimming removed 1 base from V and 4 bases from J, with 20 bases in between. The germline V gene has CDR1 SGDLS and CDR2 YYNGEE. CDR3 nucleotide sequence: TGTGCCAGCAGCGTATCGGCCGACAGCCTGAACCCCTATGGCTACACCTTC. It codes for CASSVSADSLNPYGYTF. The variable domain in full, with the rest retrieved from reference TRBV9 and TRBJ1-2, is DSGVTQTPKHLITATGQRVTLRCSPRSGDLSVYWYQQSLDQGLQFLIQYYNGEERAKGNILERFSAQQFPDLHSELNLSSLELGDSALYFCASSVSADSLNPYGYTFGSGTRLTVV.

The chain carries TRBV2 and TRBJ1-2, with D uncertain. Germline V gene data show CDR1 as SNHLY and CDR2 as FYNNEI. The length of the CDR3 is 12 residues. Trimming took 7 bases from V and 0 from J, leaving 6 bases between them. The CDR3 DNA reads TGTGCCAGCAAGGAGGCTAACTATGGCTACACCTTC. Its translation: CASKEANYGYTF.

This chain uses TRBV9 with TRBJ1-4; D possibly corresponds to TRBD1 (6 bases). Trimming stripped 4 bases from V and 0 bases from J, with 16 bases between. Looked up from germline, CDR1 is SGDLS and CDR2 is YYNGEE. This CDR3 is built from 17 residues. The CDR3 DNA follows: TGTGCCAGCAGCCATTCCATATCAGGGGCAACTAATGAAAAACTGTTTTTT. It specifies CASSHSISGATNEKLFF.

The V and J genes are TRBV14 and TRBJ1-4, with 7 bases matching TRBD1. CDR3 length: 18 residues. Germline-derived CDR1 and CDR2 are SGHDN and FVKESK. The J segment lost 0 bases and the V segment lost 4 bases, leaving 11 bases of the junction unmatched. Written as DNA, the CDR3 is TGTGCCAGCAGCCCGGAGCCGGGACAGTCTGCAACTAATGAAAAACTGTTTTTT. This sequence encodes CASSPEPGQSATNEKLFF.

This clone has only one observation. The V call is TRBV5-1, the J call TRBJ2-6; D perhaps matches TRBD2 (6 bases). Germline V lookup: CDR1 SGHRS, CDR2 YFSETQ. Trimming removed 5 bases from V and 1 base from J, with 10 bases in between. The CDR3 spans 15 residues. As DNA, the CDR3 is TGCGCCAGCAGTAGACTAGTTTCTGGGGCCAACGTCCTGACTTTC. This gives the protein CASSRLVSGANVLTF. Filled out from reference TRBV5-1 and TRBJ2-6, the complete variable domain reads KAGVTQTPRYLIKTRGQQVTLSCSPISGHRSVSWYQQTPGQGLQFLFEYFSETQRNKGNFPGRFSGRQFSNSRSEMNVSTLELGDSALYLCASSRLVSGANVLTFGAGSRLTVL.

J is TRBJ1-4 and V is TRBV6-1, with D hard to call. V was pared by 6 bases and J by 2 bases, with 13 bases between. The germline V gene encodes CDR1 MNHNS and CDR2 SASEGT. The CDR3 covers 15 residues. The CDR3 spells CASSVLHSTNEKLFF. CDR3 coding DNA: TGTGCCAGCAGCGTTTTACATAGCACTAATGAAAAACTGTTTTTT.

This clone appeared a single time. The genes are TRBV11-3 and TRBJ2-3, with D possibly TRBD1 on 5 matching bases. The V gene's germline CDR1 is SGHNT and CDR2 YENEEA. The CDR3 totals 16 residues. V lost 1 base and J lost 4, with 15 bases in between. The CDR3 DNA sequence: TGTGCCAGCAGCTTAGTCGGCAGGGCGCGTGCAGATACGCAGTATTTT. This translates into CASSLVGRARADTQYF.

The V call is TRBV6-4, the J call TRBJ2-5; 10 bases are shared with TRBD2. Germline assignment: CDR1 MRHNA and CDR2 SNTAGT. Unmatched junction bases numbered 4, after V lost 4 bases and J lost 2 bases. The CDR3 loop spans 15 amino acids. The CDR3 sequence is CASSGLAGPQETQYF. The CDR3 bases are TGTGCCAGCAGTGGACTAGCGGGCCCGCAAGAGACCCAGTACTTC.

This chain joins TRBV11-3 and TRBJ2-1; 11 nucleotides line up with TRBD2. V gave up 6 bases and J gave up 9 bases; unmatched junction bases: 7. CDR3 length equals 14 residues. From germline, CDR1 is SGHNT and CDR2 YENEEA. The CDR3 coding sequence is TGTGCCAGCAGTCATAGCGGGAGGGCCGGTGAGCAGTTCTTC. Translation: CASSHSGRAGEQFF.

V is TRBV7-2 and J is TRBJ2-3; D is perhaps TRBD2 (7 bases). The V end was cut by 2 bases, the J end by 4 bases, with 13 bases between. Germline values: CDR1 SGHTA, CDR2 FQGNSA. The CDR3 is made up of 15 amino acids. The CDR3 DNA sequence: TGTGCCAGCAGCTTACCCGGGGAGGGGGCAGATACGCAGTATTTT. Amino acid sequence: CASSLPGEGADTQYF. Full variable domain (missing parts from reference TRBV7-2 and TRBJ2-3): GAGVSQSPSNKVTEKGKDVELRCDPISGHTALYWYRQSLGQGLEFLIYFQGNSAPDKSGLPSDRFSAERTGGSVSTLTIQRTQQEDSAVYLCASSLPGEGADTQYFGPGTRLTVL.

There are a few counts of this clone. This chain joins TRBV30 and TRBJ1-3; possibly TRBD1 for D (5 bases). Germline V gene lookup returns CDR1 GTSNPN and CDR2 SVGIG (reference sequence). Trimming took off 3 bases at V and 2 bases at J, with 11 bases between the two ends. The CDR3 has 14 amino acids. The CDR3 DNA reads as TGTGCCTGGAGGGGTGGGGGGACTGGAAACACCATATATTTT. This encodes CAWRGGGTGNTIYF.